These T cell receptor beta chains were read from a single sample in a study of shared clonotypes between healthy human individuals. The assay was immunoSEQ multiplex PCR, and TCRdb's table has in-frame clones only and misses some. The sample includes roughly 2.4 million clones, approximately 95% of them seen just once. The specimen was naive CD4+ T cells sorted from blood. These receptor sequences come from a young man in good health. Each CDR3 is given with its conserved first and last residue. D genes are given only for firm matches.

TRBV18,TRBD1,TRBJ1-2,CASSPTGDYGYTF,TGTGCCAGCTCTCCGACAGGGGACTATGGCTACACCTTC
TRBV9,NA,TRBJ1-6,CASSASSYNSPLHF,TGTGCCAGCAGCGCGAGCTCCTATAATTCACCCCTCCACTTT
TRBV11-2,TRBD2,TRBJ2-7,CASSPPGKRESYEQYF,TGTGCCAGCAGCCCTCCGGGGAAGCGGGAGTCCTACGAGCAGTACTTC
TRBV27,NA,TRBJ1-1,CASRGNLNTEAFF,TGTGCCAGCAGGGGGAACCTGAACACTGAAGCTTTCTTT
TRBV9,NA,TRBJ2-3,CASSLASGHTDTQYF,TGTGCCAGCAGTTTAGCTTCGGGACACACAGATACGCAGTATTTT
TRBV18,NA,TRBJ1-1,CASSTDINTEAFF,TGTGCCAGCTCAACCGACATTAACACTGAAGCTTTCTTT
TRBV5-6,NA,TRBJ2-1,CASSLGGVTYNEQFF,TGTGCCAGCAGCTTAGGCGGCGTGACCTACAATGAGCAGTTCTTC
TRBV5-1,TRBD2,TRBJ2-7,CASSLEGTSGYEQYF,TGCGCCAGCAGCTTGGAGGGGACTAGCGGATACGAGCAGTACTTC
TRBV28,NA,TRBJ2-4,CASSLRGTGDIQYF,TGTGCCAGCAGTCTACGCGGGACGGGGGACATTCAGTACTTC
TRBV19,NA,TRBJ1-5,CASTLFAGLEDQPQHF,TGTGCCAGTACCCTATTCGCAGGGCTGGAAGATCAGCCCCAGCATTTT
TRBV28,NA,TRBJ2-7,CASRPPQPRNEQYF,TGTGCCAGCAGACCCCCCCAACCCCGCAACGAGCAGTACTTC
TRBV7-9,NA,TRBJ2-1,CASSLAGFNEQFF,TGTGCCAGCAGCTTAGCAGGGTTTAATGAGCAGTTCTTC
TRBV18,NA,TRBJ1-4,CASSPTATNEKLFF,TGTGCCAGCTCTCCGACAGCAACTAATGAAAAACTGTTTTTT
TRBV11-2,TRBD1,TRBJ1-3,CASSSQGAKGNTIYF,TGTGCCAGCAGCTCTCAGGGGGCGAAAGGAAACACCATATATTTT
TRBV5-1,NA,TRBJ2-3,CASSLDRVEIDTQYF,TGCGCCAGCAGCTTGGACAGGGTTGAAATAGATACGCAGTATTTT
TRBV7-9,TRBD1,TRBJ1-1,CASGYTGVTEAFF,TGTGCCAGCGGATACACAGGGGTCACTGAAGCTTTCTTT
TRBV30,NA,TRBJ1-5,CAWSANVDRPQHF,TGTGCCTGGAGCGCTAACGTCGATCGGCCCCAGCATTTT
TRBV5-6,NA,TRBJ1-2,CASSYWEINYGYTF,TGTGCCAGCAGCTACTGGGAGATTAACTATGGCTACACCTTC
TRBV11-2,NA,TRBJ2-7,CASSLSRDLVEQYF,TGTGCCAGCAGCTTGTCGCGGGATCTAGTCGAGCAGTACTTC
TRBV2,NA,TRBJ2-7,CASSLGVSYEQYF,TGTGCCAGCAGTCTCGGAGTCTCCTACGAGCAGTACTTC
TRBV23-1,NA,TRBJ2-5,CASSQSRRTQYF,TGCGCCAGCAGTCAATCCCGGCGGACCCAGTACTTC
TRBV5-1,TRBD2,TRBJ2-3,CASSLLAGATDTQYF,TGCGCCAGCAGCCTACTAGCGGGGGCCACAGATACGCAGTATTTT
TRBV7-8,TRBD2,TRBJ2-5,CASSLPGLAGGETQYF,TGTGCCAGCAGCCTCCCGGGACTAGCGGGGGGTGAGACCCAGTACTTC
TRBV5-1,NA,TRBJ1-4,CASSRSTNEKLFF,TGCGCCAGCAGCCGATCAACTAATGAAAAACTGTTTTTT
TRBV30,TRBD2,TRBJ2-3,CAWRLAGHRHLNTQYF,TGTGCCTGGCGGCTAGCGGGACACCGGCACTTAAATACGCAGTATTTT
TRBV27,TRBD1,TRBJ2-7,CASRWDRVHEQYF,TGTGCCAGCAGATGGGACAGGGTCCACGAGCAGTACTTC
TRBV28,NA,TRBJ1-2,CASRGANYGYTF,TGTGCCAGCAGAGGGGCGAACTATGGCTACACCTTC